This TCR beta chain was observed in a study of blood T cell repertoires in COVID-19. As processed by the authors: Nucleated cell counts were estimated from reference gene primer amplification. Assay: immunoSEQ multiplex PCR; the TCRdb copy retains only in-frame clones and omits some. V, J and clone size reflect that table, while D and trimming were determined from the DNA. This table holds about 46,000 clones, 86% found once. Germline CDR1 reads SGHDT; CDR2 reads YYEEEE. J gave up 7 bases and V 2 bases, and 8 bases lay outside the gene matches. The CDR3 covers 15 residues. This TCR came from an elderly man with active COVID-19. Sequencing input: peripheral blood. The gene calls are TRBV5-6 and TRBJ1-4, with TRBD1 matching over 7 bases. The CDR3 DNA is TGTGCCAGCAGCTTCCTTGGTCAGGGGGGTGAAAAACTGTTTTTT. It yields the protein CASSFLGQGGEKLFF.